These T cell receptor beta chains were read from a single sample in a study of tumor-infiltrating lymphocytes in primary liver carcinoma. From the multiplex PCR reads, TCRdb called clonotypes with MiXCR, one entry per CDR3 protein. Seen here are almost 200,000 distinct CDR3 sequences, approximately 65% observed once, and the top ten hold 7% to 8.5%. Sequenced material: peripheral blood. Every receptor here comes from a woman aged 55-69 years with primary liver carcinoma and hepatitis B virus infection. Both conserved end residues are part of each CDR3. A D gene is named only where the DNA matches it firmly. Expanded clones get a size class; other rows say once, few or many, or leave the size out.

d_gene: TRBD1; j_gene: TRBJ2-5; abundance: few; v_gene: TRBV5-1; CDR3aa: CASSLGQGGFQETQYF; CDR3nt: TGCGCCAGCAGCTTGGGACAGGGGGGATTCCAAGAGACCCAGTACTTC
d_gene: TRBD2; j_gene: TRBJ2-3; abundance: NA; v_gene: TRBV29-1; CDR3aa: CSVKAGGLKDTLYF; CDR3nt: TGCAGCGTGAAAGCGGGAGGGCTCAAAGATACGCTGTATTTT
d_gene: TRBD2; j_gene: TRBJ2-5; abundance: NA; v_gene: TRBV7-9; CDR3aa: CASSLALAGDETQYF; CDR3nt: TGTGCCAGCAGCTTAGCCCTAGCGGGAGACGAGACCCAGTACTTC
d_gene: TRBD2; j_gene: TRBJ2-5; abundance: NA; v_gene: TRBV11-2; CDR3aa: CASSSNLGTSGRETQYF; CDR3nt: TGTGCCAGCAGCTCCAACCTCGGGACTAGCGGGCGAGAGACCCAGTACTTC
d_gene: TRBD1; j_gene: TRBJ2-7; abundance: NA; v_gene: TRBV6-2/TRBV6-3; CDR3aa: CASARQINLNRGRPYEQYF; CDR3nt: TGTGCCAGTGCGCGCCAAATTAACCTAAACAGGGGGCGCCCATACGAGCAGTACTTC
d_gene: TRBD2; j_gene: TRBJ2-7; abundance: NA; v_gene: TRBV11-2; CDR3aa: CASSRTSGPYERYF; CDR3nt: TGTGCCAGCAGCCGGACTAGCGGGCCGTACGAGCGGTACTTC
d_gene: TRBD1; j_gene: TRBJ1-6; abundance: many; v_gene: TRBV4-2; CDR3aa: CASSQDDRVRSPLHF; CDR3nt: TGTGCCAGCAGCCAAGATGACAGGGTACGATCACCCCTCCACTTT
d_gene: NA; j_gene: TRBJ2-1; abundance: NA; v_gene: TRBV11-1; CDR3aa: CASSTPGNVRSFVQFF; CDR3nt: TGTGCCAGCAGCACACCGGGGAACGTGAGGTCCTTTGTGCAGTTCTTC
d_gene: NA; j_gene: TRBJ2-1; abundance: NA; v_gene: TRBV5-1; CDR3aa: CASSFGGRTHEQFF; CDR3nt: TGCGCCAGCAGCTTCGGAGGGAGAACCCATGAGCAGTTCTTC
d_gene: TRBD1; j_gene: TRBJ1-5; abundance: many; v_gene: TRBV6-5; CDR3aa: CASSRTGGSQPQHF; CDR3nt: TGTGCCAGCAGCCGGACAGGGGGCAGTCAGCCCCAGCATTTT
d_gene: NA; j_gene: TRBJ2-3; abundance: NA; v_gene: TRBV11-1; CDR3aa: CASSPQGSDTQYF; CDR3nt: TGTGCCAGCAGCCCGCAGGGGTCAGATACGCAGTATTTT
d_gene: NA; j_gene: TRBJ2-7; abundance: many; v_gene: TRBV6-2/TRBV6-3; CDR3aa: CASSPGLTTYEQYF; CDR3nt: TGTGCCAGCAGCCCGGGACTCACTACCTACGAGCAGTACTTC
d_gene: NA; j_gene: TRBJ2-5; abundance: once; v_gene: TRBV11-2; CDR3aa: CASSSDRTPRTQYF; CDR3nt: TGTGCCAGCAGCTCAGACCGGACCCCCCGGACCCAGTACTTC
d_gene: TRBD2; j_gene: TRBJ2-3; abundance: NA; v_gene: TRBV19; CDR3aa: CASTLAGSGGDTQYF; CDR3nt: TGTGCCAGTACCTTAGCGGGTAGCGGAGGAGATACGCAGTATTTT
d_gene: NA; j_gene: TRBJ1-5; abundance: NA; v_gene: TRBV28; CDR3aa: CASSSPLRDRNQPQHF; CDR3nt: TGTGCCAGCAGCTCTCCTCTCCGGGACCGCAATCAGCCCCAGCATTTT
d_gene: TRBD2; j_gene: TRBJ2-6; abundance: few; v_gene: TRBV5-6; CDR3aa: CASSLQGGSLTGANVLTF; CDR3nt: TGTGCCAGCAGCTTGCAAGGCGGGAGTCTAACTGGGGCCAACGTCCTGACTTTC
d_gene: TRBD2; j_gene: TRBJ2-3; abundance: NA; v_gene: TRBV29-1; CDR3aa: CSVGTSGADTRYF; CDR3nt: TGCAGCGTCGGGACTAGCGGAGCAGATACGCGGTATTTC
d_gene: NA; j_gene: TRBJ1-6; abundance: few; v_gene: TRBV5-1; CDR3aa: CASSLGQSNSPLHF; CDR3nt: TGCGCCAGCAGCTTGGGACAGTCTAATTCACCCCTCCACTTT
d_gene: NA; j_gene: TRBJ1-2; abundance: NA; v_gene: TRBV6-1; CDR3aa: CTSSKISYYGYTF; CDR3nt: TGTACCAGCAGCAAGATCAGTTACTATGGCTACACCTTC
d_gene: TRBD1; j_gene: TRBJ1-1; abundance: many; v_gene: TRBV6-1; CDR3aa: CATRQGADTEAFF; CDR3nt: TGTGCCACCAGACAGGGGGCGGACACTGAAGCTTTCTTT
d_gene: NA; j_gene: TRBJ2-5; abundance: many; v_gene: TRBV30; CDR3aa: CAWSPQETQYF; CDR3nt: TGTGCCTGGAGTCCTCAAGAGACCCAGTACTTC
d_gene: NA; j_gene: TRBJ1-3; abundance: NA; v_gene: TRBV6-6; CDR3aa: CASSYFGQGGNAIYF; CDR3nt: TGTGCCAGCAGTTACTTCGGACAAGGTGGAAACGCCATATATTTT
d_gene: NA; j_gene: TRBJ2-7; abundance: NA; v_gene: TRBV5-6; CDR3aa: CASSFMGDTTSYEQYF; CDR3nt: TGTGCCAGCAGCTTTATGGGGGACACAACCTCCTACGAGCAGTACTTC
d_gene: TRBD2; j_gene: TRBJ2-1; abundance: NA; v_gene: TRBV12-3/TRBV12-4; CDR3aa: CASRPGGRSCNEQFF; CDR3nt: TGTGCCAGCAGACCTGGCGGGAGATCCTGCAATGAGCAGTTCTTC
d_gene: NA; j_gene: TRBJ2-1; abundance: NA; v_gene: TRBV12-3/TRBV12-4; CDR3aa: CAGSLGVTDNEQFF; CDR3nt: TGTGCCGGCAGTCTCGGCGTGACCGACAATGAGCAGTTCTTC
d_gene: NA; j_gene: TRBJ1-5; abundance: NA; v_gene: TRBV2; CDR3aa: CASSDGDQPQHF; CDR3nt: TGTGCCAGCAGTGACGGGGATCAGCCCCAGCATTTT
d_gene: TRBD1; j_gene: TRBJ2-1; abundance: NA; v_gene: TRBV11-2; CDR3aa: CASSPEDRKGWEHNDQFF; CDR3nt: TGTGCGAGCAGCCCCGAGGACAGGAAGGGATGGGAACACAATGACCAGTTCTTC
d_gene: TRBD1; j_gene: TRBJ2-7; abundance: NA; v_gene: TRBV11-2; CDR3aa: CVSSLGDRGHGEQYF; CDR3nt: TGTGTCAGCAGCTTAGGGGACAGGGGGCATGGTGAGCAGTACTTC
d_gene: NA; j_gene: TRBJ2-3; abundance: many; v_gene: TRBV11-2; CDR3aa: CASSLEPGTDTQYF; CDR3nt: TGTGCCAGCAGCTTAGAGCCAGGGACAGATACGCAGTATTTT
d_gene: TRBD1; j_gene: TRBJ2-2; abundance: NA; v_gene: TRBV7-9; CDR3aa: CASSSPLTDRGLGTGELFF; CDR3nt: TGTGCCAGCAGCTCACCACTCACGGACAGGGGGCTGGGGACCGGGGAGCTGTTTTTT
d_gene: TRBD1; j_gene: TRBJ1-2; abundance: NA; v_gene: TRBV9; CDR3aa: CASSVSGTVYGYTF; CDR3nt: TGTGCCAGCAGCGTATCTGGGACAGTCTATGGCTACACCTTC
d_gene: TRBD2; j_gene: TRBJ2-5; abundance: once; v_gene: TRBV6-2/TRBV6-3; CDR3aa: CAGSYSPRSGRRDTQYF; CDR3nt: TGTGCCGGCAGTTACTCCCCAAGAAGCGGGAGGAGAGATACCCAGTACTTC
d_gene: NA; j_gene: TRBJ2-7; abundance: NA; v_gene: TRBV9; CDR3aa: CASSVGTPDEQYF; CDR3nt: TGTGCCAGCAGCGTCGGGACTCCCGACGAGCAGTACTTC
d_gene: TRBD2; j_gene: TRBJ2-5; abundance: NA; v_gene: TRBV11-2; CDR3aa: CASSPGRAGESQYF; CDR3nt: TGTGCCAGCAGCCCGGGGAGGGCTGGGGAGAGCCAGTACTTC
d_gene: NA; j_gene: TRBJ1-4; abundance: NA; v_gene: TRBV5-1; CDR3aa: CTSSLFVSEKLFF; CDR3nt: TGCACCAGCAGCTTGTTCGTTTCGGAAAAACTGTTTTTT
d_gene: NA; j_gene: TRBJ1-2; abundance: many; v_gene: TRBV6-1; CDR3aa: CASSEGGYGYTF; CDR3nt: TGTGCCAGCAGTGAGGGAGGGTACGGCTACACCTTC
d_gene: TRBD1; j_gene: TRBJ1-3; abundance: NA; v_gene: TRBV5-4; CDR3aa: CASSPGGGQGAPRITIYF; CDR3nt: TGTGCCAGCAGCCCAGGGGGGGGACAGGGGGCGCCTCGAATCACCATATATTTT
d_gene: TRBD2; j_gene: TRBJ2-2; abundance: many; v_gene: TRBV6-5; CDR3aa: CASRTHTSGTLGGELFF; CDR3nt: TGTGCCAGCAGAACCCATACTAGCGGAACATTGGGCGGGGAGCTGTTTTTT
d_gene: NA; j_gene: TRBJ1-2; abundance: NA; v_gene: TRBV5-6; CDR3aa: CASRLAGHYGYTF; CDR3nt: TGTGCCAGCAGGCTCGCAGGGCACTATGGCTACACCTTC
d_gene: NA; j_gene: TRBJ1-2; abundance: NA; v_gene: TRBV11-2; CDR3aa: CASSRGGSSYIYTF; CDR3nt: TGTGCCAGCAGCCGGGGCGGGAGCTCCTATATCTACACCTTC
d_gene: NA; j_gene: TRBJ2-6; abundance: NA; v_gene: TRBV6-5; CDR3aa: CANSYSGGAYPGANVLTF; CDR3nt: TGCGCCAACAGTTACTCCGGGGGCGCTTATCCCGGGGCCAACGTCCTGACTTTC
d_gene: NA; j_gene: TRBJ2-3; abundance: NA; v_gene: TRBV29-1; CDR3aa: CSVLHHTDTQCF; CDR3nt: TGCAGCGTCTTACACCACACTGATACGCAGTGTTTT
d_gene: TRBD1; j_gene: TRBJ2-4; abundance: NA; v_gene: TRBV12-3/TRBV12-4; CDR3aa: CASSPRLGTGIIAKNIQYF; CDR3nt: TGTGCCAGCAGTCCTCGTCTAGGGACAGGGATAATAGCCAAAAACATTCAGTACTTC
d_gene: NA; j_gene: TRBJ1-1; abundance: NA; v_gene: TRBV11-2; CDR3aa: CASSPRQHGHLRFWGYEAFF; CDR3nt: TGCGCCAGCAGCCCACGTCAGCATGGTCACCTTCGCTTTTGGGGCTATGAAGCTTTCTTT
d_gene: TRBD1; j_gene: TRBJ2-7; abundance: NA; v_gene: TRBV5-1; CDR3aa: CASSAQTSDRDYEQYF; CDR3nt: TGCGCCAGCAGCGCACAAACCAGCGACAGGGATTACGAGCAGTACTTC
d_gene: NA; j_gene: TRBJ2-7; abundance: NA; v_gene: TRBV11-2; CDR3aa: CASSLLWGEQYF; CDR3nt: TGTGCCAGCAGCCTCCTGTGGGGCGAGCAGTACTTC
d_gene: NA; j_gene: TRBJ2-1; abundance: NA; v_gene: TRBV28; CDR3aa: CASSSLGMAYSYNEQFF; CDR3nt: TGTGCCAGCAGTTCACTTGGCATGGCCTACTCCTACAATGAGCAGTTCTTC
d_gene: TRBD1; j_gene: TRBJ1-1; abundance: NA; v_gene: TRBV5-1; CDR3aa: CASSHGTVRPATEAFF; CDR3nt: TGCGCCAGCAGCCATGGGACAGTCAGACCAGCCACTGAAGCTTTCTTT